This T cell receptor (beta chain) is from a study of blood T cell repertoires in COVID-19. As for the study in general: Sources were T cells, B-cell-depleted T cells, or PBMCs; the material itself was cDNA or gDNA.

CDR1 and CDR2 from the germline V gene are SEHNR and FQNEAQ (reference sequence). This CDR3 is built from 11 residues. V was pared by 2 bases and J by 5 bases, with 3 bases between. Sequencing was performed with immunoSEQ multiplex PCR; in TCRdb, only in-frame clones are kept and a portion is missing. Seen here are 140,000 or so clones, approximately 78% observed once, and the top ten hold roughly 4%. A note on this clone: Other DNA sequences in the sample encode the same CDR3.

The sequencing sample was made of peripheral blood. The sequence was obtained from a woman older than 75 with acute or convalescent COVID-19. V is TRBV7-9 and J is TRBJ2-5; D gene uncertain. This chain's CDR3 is CASSLSETQYF. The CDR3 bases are TGTGCCAGCAGCTTATCGGAGACCCAGTACTTC.